The 14 T cell receptor beta chains below all came from one sample that was sequenced in a study of cytomegalovirus exposure and HLA in healthy donors. The primer mix had 60 Vbeta and 13 Jbeta primers. Data came from immunoSEQ multiplex PCR; TCRdb stores just in-frame clones and leaves some out. In the table there are some 130,000 clones, approximately 74% of which are singletons. Sample: PBMCs. Receptor source: a male donor in good health and CMV-seronegative.

The chain recombines TRBV7-2 with TRBJ2-4, with 8 bases fitting TRBD1. Unmatched junction bases numbered 4, after V lost 5 bases and J lost 7 bases. The CDR3 has 13 amino acids. Germline CDR1 reads SGHTA; CDR2 reads FQGNSA. The CDR3 here is CASSPHRGNIQYF. As DNA, the CDR3 is TGTGCCAGCAGCCCACACAGGGGGAACATTCAGTACTTC.

The rearrangement links TRBV11-2 to TRBJ2-1; D is possibly TRBD2 (7 bases). V shed 4 bases and J shed 15 bases, with 13 bases lying between them. Germline lookup yields CDR1 SGHAT and CDR2 FQNNGV. The CDR3 is 11 residues long. The CDR3 spells CASSSEGGRFF. CDR3 nucleotide sequence: TGTGCCAGCAGCTCCGAGGGGGGGAGGTTCTTC.

The chain couples TRBV14 to TRBJ2-3; TRBD2 might be the D (6 bases). Trimming shortened V by 5 bases and J by 2 bases, and 20 bases separated the two germline ends. In germline, CDR1 is SGHDN, CDR2 FVKESK. The CDR3 has 17 residues. In nucleotides, the CDR3 is TGTGCCAGCAGCTCCCAAGGTATAACTAGCACCACAGATACGCAGTATTTT. Protein: CASSSQGITSTTDTQYF.

The rearrangement uses TRBV7-2 and TRBJ2-7; D gene ambiguous. The V end was cut by 5 bases, the J end by 4 bases, with 9 bases between. This CDR3 region has 12 residues. Germline-derived CDR1 and CDR2 are SGHTA and FQGNSA. The CDR3 sequence: CASSPPSYEQYF. CDR3 in DNA: TGTGCCAGCAGCCCCCCCTCTTACGAGCAGTACTTC. Full variable domain (missing parts from reference TRBV7-2 and TRBJ2-7): GAGVSQSPSNKVTEKGKDVELRCDPISGHTALYWYRQSLGQGLEFLIYFQGNSAPDKSGLPSDRFSAERTGGSVSTLTIQRTQQEDSAVYLCASSPPSYEQYFGPGTRLTVT.

The chain joins TRBV27 to TRBJ2-7; the D gene is possibly TRBD1 (6 bases). The CDR3 is made up of 14 amino acids. The germline CDR1 and CDR2 sequences are MNHEY and SMNVEV (reference sequence). The ends were cut back, 5 bases at V and 5 bases at J, with 16 bases in the middle. The CDR3, as DNA: TGTGCCAGCAGTCCCCAGGGACACCCCCACGAGCAGTACTTC. The encoded protein is CASSPQGHPHEQYF.

The CDR3 loop is CASSSPPGAMNTEAFF. Here the CDR3 DNA reads TGTGCCAGTAGTAGCCCCCCAGGCGCTATGAACACTGAAGCTTTCTTT. The chain combines TRBV19 with TRBJ1-1, with D unresolved. The CDR3 sequence is 16 residues long. Trimming pared 4 bases from V and 0 bases from J, leaving 15 bases between. Germline CDR1 and CDR2: LNHDA and SQIVND (reference sequence).

The chain couples TRBV19 to TRBJ2-5; TRBD1 matches 11 bases. J was trimmed by 4 bases and V by 3 bases; bases with no gene match: 4. The CDR3 consists of 15 residues. The germline V gene has CDR1 LNHDA and CDR2 SQIVND (reference sequence). The CDR3 sequence is CASSIDGQGAETQYF. The DNA of the CDR3 is TGTGCCAGTAGTATTGATGGACAGGGGGCAGAGACCCAGTACTTC.

This clone was seen a single time. The chain links TRBV6-6 to TRBJ2-5; TRBD1 agrees at 8 bases. Germline V gene data show CDR1 as MNHNY and CDR2 as SVGAGI (reference sequence). J lost 5 bases, V lost 6 bases, and 8 bases had no gene match. The CDR3 is made up of 14 amino acids. Written as DNA, the CDR3 is TGTGCCAGCAGCTCAGGCAGGGGGCGGGAGACCCAGTACTTC. It is translated as CASSSGRGRETQYF.

This chain links TRBV28 with TRBJ2-3, with D tentatively TRBD2 (5 bases). With 3 bases removed from V and 5 bases from J, the gap between germline ends came to 18 bases. The CDR3 is made up of 16 amino acids. Germline V lookup: CDR1 MDHEN, CDR2 SYDVKM. The CDR3 bases are TGTGCCAGCAGTTTTACAAATCTGAGGCGGGTAGATACGCAGTATTTT. It translates to CASSFTNLRRVDTQYF.

This clone was counted only a few times. The genes are TRBV25-1 and TRBJ1-6; 7 nucleotides agree with TRBD1. CDR1 is MGHDK and CDR2 is SYGVNS in the germline V gene. This CDR3 has 13 residues. V shed 5 bases, J shed 7 bases, and the junction held 2 bases outside the gene matches. CDR3 DNA sequence: TGTGCCAGCAGTTTGACAGGGAATTCACCCCTCCACTTT. This sequence encodes CASSLTGNSPLHF.

The chain recombines TRBV4-1 with TRBJ1-5, with 8 bases matching TRBD1. The CDR3 has 16 amino acids. V gave up 0 bases and J gave up 4 bases; unmatched junction bases: 5. Looked up from germline, CDR1 is MGHRA and CDR2 is YSYEKL. The DNA of the CDR3 is TGCGCCAGCAGCCAAGAGTCCAGGGGGCTGAATCAGCCCCAGCATTTT. This translates into CASSQESRGLNQPQHF.

The rearrangement joins TRBV6-6 to TRBJ2-5, with D perhaps TRBD1 (5 bases). From germline, CDR1 is MNHNY and CDR2 SVGAGI (reference sequence). This CDR3 spans 13 amino acids. The V end was cut by 1 base, the J end by 4 bases, with 7 bases between. CDR3: CASSYLQGETQYF. In DNA form, the CDR3 reads TGTGCCAGCAGTTACTTGCAGGGAGAGACCCAGTACTTC.

The chain employs TRBV28 and TRBJ2-4; 7 bases agree with TRBD1. CDR1 and CDR2 from the germline V gene are MDHEN and SYDVKM. CDR3 length: 14 residues. V trimming: 6 bases; J trimming: 1 base; junction bases outside the gene matches: 3. The CDR3 sequence is CASSIQGAKNIQYF. CDR3 DNA: TGTGCCAGCAGCATACAGGGGGCCAAAAACATTCAGTACTTC.

The genes are TRBV27 and TRBJ2-7; D is perhaps TRBD2 (7 bases). Germline loops: CDR1 MNHEY, CDR2 SMNVEV (reference sequence). The CDR3 length is 13 residues. V lost 6 bases to trimming and J lost 5 bases, with 14 bases between them. The CDR3 nucleotides read TGTGCCAGCAGGTCAAAGGGGGGGAACGAGCAGTACTTC. Translation: CASRSKGGNEQYF.